These 14 T cell receptor beta chains were all obtained from the same sample, sequenced in a study of cytomegalovirus exposure and HLA in healthy donors. PCR used 60 Vbeta primers and 13 Jbeta primers. Clones were read by immunoSEQ multiplex PCR, and TCRdb kept only the in-frame ones, dropping some. Of 120,000 to 150,000 clones detected, around 82% appear once; the ten largest clones hold around 5.9%. Sequencing was carried out using PBMCs. These TCRs come from a woman between 35 and 50 years old in good health and CMV-seropositive.

In this sample, this clone turned up a few times. The genes are TRBV5-1 and TRBJ2-7; D may be TRBD1 (6 bases). In germline, CDR1 is SGHRS, CDR2 YFSETQ. The V end lost 3 bases, the J end lost 3 bases, and 13 bases lay between the germline ends. This CDR3 contains 14 residues. This chain's CDR3 is CASSSDSPRYEQYF. The CDR3 bases are TGCGCCAGCAGCTCGGACAGTCCCCGCTACGAGCAGTACTTC. The whole variable domain, remainder taken from reference TRBV5-1 and TRBJ2-7, is KAGVTQTPRYLIKTRGQQVTLSCSPISGHRSVSWYQQTPGQGLQFLFEYFSETQRNKGNFPGRFSGRQFSNSRSEMNVSTLELGDSALYLCASSSDSPRYEQYFGPGTRLTVT.

This clone was counted only a few times. The chain couples TRBV9 to TRBJ2-1; 10 nucleotides agree with TRBD2. J lost 1 base, V lost 5 bases, and 6 bases had no gene match. CDR3 length equals 16 residues. The V gene's germline CDR1 is SGDLS and CDR2 YYNGEE. The CDR3 loop reads CASSPSGSISYNEQFF. In nucleotides, the CDR3 is TGTGCCAGCAGTCCTAGCGGGAGTATATCCTACAATGAGCAGTTCTTC.

V gene TRBV4-2 combines with J gene TRBJ2-3, with 9 bases lining up with TRBD2. The CDR3 spans 16 residues. Germline loops: CDR1 LGHNA, CDR2 YNFKEQ. After removal of 3 bases from V and 4 bases from J, the junction contained 8 bases not matched to a gene. The CDR3 sequence: CASSQGEASGADTQYF. CDR3 bases: TGTGCCAGCAGCCAGGGCGAGGCTAGCGGGGCAGATACGCAGTATTTT.

The chain is built from TRBV7-2 and TRBJ2-7; 10 bases are shared with TRBD1. J gave up 7 bases and V 5 bases, and 11 bases lay outside the gene matches. The germline V gene has CDR1 SGHTA and CDR2 FQGNSA. This CDR3 is built from 15 residues. CDR3 in amino acids: CASSPPGTGVGEQYF. DNA of the CDR3: TGTGCCAGCAGCCCCCCCGGGACAGGGGTTGGGGAGCAGTACTTC.

V usage is TRBV7-9 and J usage is TRBJ2-5; D is undetermined. The CDR3 sequence is 11 residues long. Trimming cost V 5 bases and J 8 bases, with 9 bases left between them. Germline V gene lookup returns CDR1 SEHNR and CDR2 FQNEAQ (reference sequence). CDR3 sequence reads: CASSPTTTQYF. CDR3 coding DNA: TGTGCCAGCAGCCCCACCACAACCCAGTACTTC.

The CDR3 reads CASRKGARETQYF. The CDR3 nucleotides are TGTGCCAGCAGGAAGGGGGCACGGGAGACCCAGTACTTC. V usage is TRBV11-3 and J usage is TRBJ2-5; 7 bases fit TRBD1. Per germline, CDR1 SGHNT and CDR2 YENEEA. This CDR3 has 13 residues. The junction had 6 bases not matched to a gene; V was cut back by 6 bases and J by 5 bases.

This clone was observed a few times. The chain joins TRBV7-6 to TRBJ2-3; 9 nucleotides agree with TRBD2. J was trimmed by 1 base and V by 2 bases; bases with no gene match: 1. CDR3 length: 15 residues. Germline values: CDR1 SGHVS, CDR2 FNYEAQ. The CDR3 loop is CASSLLAGGTDTQYF. DNA for the CDR3: TGTGCCAGCAGCTTATTAGCGGGAGGCACAGATACGCAGTATTTT.

This sequence joins TRBV7-9 and TRBJ2-2; no firm D call. Germline V gene sequence: CDR1 SEHNR, CDR2 FQNEAQ (reference sequence). The V gene lost 5 bases and the J gene lost 6 bases, with 10 bases spanning the gap. The CDR3 consists of 13 residues. CDR3 DNA sequence: TGTGCCAGCAGCCATTATACGGCCGGGGAGCTGTTTTTT. Residues: CASSHYTAGELFF.

The rearrangement joins TRBV28 to TRBJ2-5, with 10 bases lining up with TRBD2. V shed 5 bases and J 2 bases; nucleotides not matched to a gene: 5. CDR3 size: 15 residues. Germline loops: CDR1 MDHEN, CDR2 SYDVKM. CDR3 in amino acids: CASSPWTSGQETQYF. In DNA, the CDR3 is TGTGCCAGCAGTCCGTGGACTAGCGGACAAGAGACCCAGTACTTC.

The chain has TRBV5-1 and TRBJ2-3, with TRBD2 matching 11 bases. This CDR3 contains 16 residues. V shed 4 bases and J 2 bases; nucleotides not matched to a gene: 6. The germline CDR1 and CDR2 sequences are SGHRS and YFSETQ. The CDR3 reads CASSPGLAEITDTQYF. Here the CDR3 DNA reads TGCGCCAGCAGCCCGGGACTAGCGGAGATCACAGATACGCAGTATTTT. Full variable domain (missing parts from reference TRBV5-1 and TRBJ2-3): KAGVTQTPRYLIKTRGQQVTLSCSPISGHRSVSWYQQTPGQGLQFLFEYFSETQRNKGNFPGRFSGRQFSNSRSEMNVSTLELGDSALYLCASSPGLAEITDTQYFGPGTRLTVL.

The rearrangement joins TRBV2 to TRBJ1-3; D remains unclear. In germline, CDR1 is SNHLY, CDR2 FYNNEI. The CDR3 consists of 15 residues. The V and J ends lost 7 bases and 0 bases respectively, with 13 bases between them. Here the CDR3 reads CASMGRWDSGNTIYF. CDR3 bases: TGTGCCAGCATGGGGAGGTGGGACTCTGGAAACACCATATATTTT. Filled out from reference TRBV2 and TRBJ1-3, the complete variable domain reads EPEVTQTPSHQVTQMGQEVILRCVPISNHLYFYWYRQILGQKVEFLVSFYNNEISEKSEIFDDQFSVERPDGSNFTLKIRSTKLEDSAMYFCASMGRWDSGNTIYFGEGSWLTVV.

The J gene is TRBJ1-4, the V gene TRBV7-8; 7 positions agree with TRBD1. Germline lookup yields CDR1 SGHVS and CDR2 FQNEAQ. The CDR3 is 15 residues long. Trimming cost V 5 bases and J 4 bases; bases outside gene matches: 7. The chain's CDR3 is CASSLRDSFNEKLFF. For the CDR3, the DNA is TGTGCCAGCAGCCTGAGGGACAGCTTTAATGAAAAACTGTTTTTT.

The chain couples TRBV5-6 to TRBJ2-3; D gene unclear. This CDR3 region has 12 residues. Germline CDR1 SGHDT, CDR2 YYEEEE. Trimming took 4 bases from V and 4 from J, leaving 7 bases between them. The CDR3 is CASSPGADTQYF. The CDR3, as DNA: TGTGCCAGCAGCCCCGGTGCAGATACGCAGTATTTT.

CDR3 sequence: CASSLGELQETQYF. CDR3 bases: TGTGCCAGCAGCTTGGGGGAGCTCCAAGAGACCCAGTACTTC. The chain couples TRBV5-4 to TRBJ2-5, with D possibly matching TRBD2 (5 bases). Germline V lookup: CDR1 SGHNT, CDR2 YYREEE (reference sequence). The CDR3 has 14 amino acids. The germline V and J ends were trimmed by 0 bases and 1 base, with 7 bases remaining between them.